These T cell receptor beta chains were read from a single sample in a study of human T cells and chemical hapten exposure. TCRdb reprocessed the RACE reads with MiXCR, giving one entry per CDR3 protein. The sample lists under 450,000 distinct CDR3 sequences, roughly 4.8% occurring once. The starting material was whole blood, obtained in connection with sensitization to the hapten diphenylcyclopropenone (DPC). The receptors stem from a woman between 50 and 59 years old with alopecia areata. Some clones in this sample may be carry-over from other donors' samples. Both conserved end residues are part of each CDR3. Each record gives: clone size, V gene, J gene, D gene, CDR3 protein, CDR3 DNA. The D gene is left open where the match is weak. The size of a clone is reported for some rows only, either as once, few or many, or as a class for expanded clones.

many	TRBV7-8	TRBJ1-4	.	CASSVSTNEKLFF	TGTGCCAGCAGCGTATCAACTAATGAAAAACTGTTTTTT
many	TRBV20-1	TRBJ2-1	.	CSARLAMSYNEQFF	TGCAGTGCTAGACTAGCGATGTCCTACAATGAGCAGTTCTTC
many	TRBV6-1	TRBJ2-6	.	CASSEEMGTGANVLTF	TGTGCCAGCAGTGAAGAGATGGGGACTGGGGCCAACGTCCTGACTTTC
many	TRBV15	TRBJ2-1	.	CATSRVYNEQFF	TGTGCCACCAGCAGAGTGTACAATGAGCAGTTCTTC
many	TRBV29-1	TRBJ1-1	.	CSVATLGRNTEAFF	TGCAGCGTCGCCACCTTGGGTCGGAACACTGAAGCTTTCTTT
few	TRBV28	TRBJ2-4	TRBD1	CASSQGAPGNIQYF	TGTGCCAGCAGTCAGGGGGCGCCGGGAAACATTCAGTACTTC
many	TRBV20-1	TRBJ2-3	.	CSAPDPARGPDTQYF	TGCAGTGCCCCCGACCCCGCAAGGGGCCCAGATACGCAGTATTTT
few	TRBV7-9	TRBJ1-1	.	CASSLELGRGNTEAFF	TGTGCCAGCAGCTTAGAGCTGGGCCGAGGGAACACTGAAGCTTTCTTT
.	TRBV11-2	TRBJ2-1	TRBD2	CASSLSSSGGYNEQFF	TGTGCCAGCAGCTTATCATCCAGCGGGGGTTACAATGAGCAGTTCTTC
many	TRBV6-1	TRBJ2-7	.	CASILPGDGQYF	TGTGCCAGCATTCTACCCGGGGACGGGCAGTACTTC
.	TRBV14	TRBJ1-1	.	CASSHYLEGNEAFF	TGTGCCAGCAGCCACTACCTGGAGGGGAATGAAGCTTTCTTT
many	TRBV27	TRBJ2-2	.	CASSLRRGADGELFF	TGTGCCAGCAGCCTCCGGAGGGGCGCAGACGGGGAGCTGTTTTTT
few	TRBV7-9	TRBJ1-1	TRBD1	CASSLFRGARAEAFF	TGTGCCAGCAGTCTATTCAGGGGGGCACGGGCTGAAGCTTTCTTT
many	TRBV7-2	TRBJ2-4	TRBD2	CASSPVGLAGGGNIQYF	TGTGCCAGCAGCCCCGTGGGACTAGCGGGGGGGGGAAACATTCAGTACTTC
.	TRBV3-1	TRBJ1-5	TRBD1	CASSQKGTGLNQPQHF	TGTGCCAGCAGCCAAAAGGGGACAGGGCTCAATCAGCCCCAGCATTTT
many	TRBV20-1	TRBJ2-3	.	CSARTSGADTQYF	TGCAGTGCTAGGACCTCAGGCGCAGATACGCAGTATTTT
few	TRBV20-1	TRBJ1-1	.	CSARYGRTEAFF	TGCAGTGCTAGGTATGGTCGCACTGAAGCTTTCTTT